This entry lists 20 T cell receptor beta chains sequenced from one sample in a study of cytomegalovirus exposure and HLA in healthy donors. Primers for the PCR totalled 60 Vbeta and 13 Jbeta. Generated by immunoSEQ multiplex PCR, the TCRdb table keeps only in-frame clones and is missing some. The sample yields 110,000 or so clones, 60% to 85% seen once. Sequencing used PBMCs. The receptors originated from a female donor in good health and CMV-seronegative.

CDR3 bases: TGTGCCAGCAGCGTAAGCGGACAGTTCTATGGCTACACCTTC. Encoded protein: CASSVSGQFYGYTF. The genes are TRBV7-8 and TRBJ1-2; a possible D gene is TRBD1 (6 bases). Trimming pared 5 bases from V and 4 bases from J, leaving 14 bases between. The CDR3 totals 14 residues. CDR1 SGHVS and CDR2 FQNEAQ come from the germline V gene.

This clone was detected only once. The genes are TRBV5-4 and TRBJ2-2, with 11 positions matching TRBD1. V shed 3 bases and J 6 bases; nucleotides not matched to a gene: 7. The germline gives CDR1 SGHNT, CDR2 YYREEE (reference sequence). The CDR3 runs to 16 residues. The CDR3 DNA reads TGTGCCAGCAGCTACCCCGGGACAGGGGGTCCCGGGGAGCTGTTTTTT. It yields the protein CASSYPGTGGPGELFF.

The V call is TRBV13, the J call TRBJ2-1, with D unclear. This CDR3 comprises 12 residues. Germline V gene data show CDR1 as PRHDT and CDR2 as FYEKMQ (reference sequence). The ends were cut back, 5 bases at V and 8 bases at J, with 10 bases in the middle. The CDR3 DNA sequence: TGTGCCAGCAGCCAAGCCCACGATGAGCAGTTCTTC. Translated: CASSQAHDEQFF.

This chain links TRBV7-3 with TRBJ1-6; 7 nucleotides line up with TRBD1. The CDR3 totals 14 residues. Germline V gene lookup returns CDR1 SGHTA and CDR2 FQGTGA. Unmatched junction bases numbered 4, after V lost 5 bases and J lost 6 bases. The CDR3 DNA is TGTGCCAGCAGCCTGGACAGGCTTAATTCACCCCTCCACTTT. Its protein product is CASSLDRLNSPLHF.

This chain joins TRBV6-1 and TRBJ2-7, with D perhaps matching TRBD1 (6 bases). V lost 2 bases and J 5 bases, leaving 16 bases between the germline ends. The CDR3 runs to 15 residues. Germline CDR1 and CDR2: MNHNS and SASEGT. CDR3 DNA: TGTGCCAGCAGTGAAATGCCACAGGGTATCGACGAGCAGTACTTC. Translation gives CASSEMPQGIDEQYF.

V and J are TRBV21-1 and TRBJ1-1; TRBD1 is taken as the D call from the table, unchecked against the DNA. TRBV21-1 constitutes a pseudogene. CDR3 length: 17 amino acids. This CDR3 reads CASSKIFWGTMNTEAFF. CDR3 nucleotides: TGTGCCAGCAGCAAAATATTTTGGGGGACAATGAACACTGAAGCTTTCTTT.

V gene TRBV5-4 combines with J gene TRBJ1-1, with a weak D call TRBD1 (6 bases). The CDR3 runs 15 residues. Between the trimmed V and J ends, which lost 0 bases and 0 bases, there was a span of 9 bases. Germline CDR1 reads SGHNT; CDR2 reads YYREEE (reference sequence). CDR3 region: CASSLAGQLNTEAFF. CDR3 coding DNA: TGTGCCAGCAGCTTGGCTGGACAGTTGAACACTGAAGCTTTCTTT.

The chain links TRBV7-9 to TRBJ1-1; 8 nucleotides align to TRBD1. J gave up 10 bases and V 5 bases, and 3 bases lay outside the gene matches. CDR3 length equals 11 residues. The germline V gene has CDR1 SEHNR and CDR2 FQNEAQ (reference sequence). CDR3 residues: CASSLDRGAFF. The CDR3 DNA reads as TGTGCCAGCAGCCTCGACAGGGGAGCTTTCTTT.

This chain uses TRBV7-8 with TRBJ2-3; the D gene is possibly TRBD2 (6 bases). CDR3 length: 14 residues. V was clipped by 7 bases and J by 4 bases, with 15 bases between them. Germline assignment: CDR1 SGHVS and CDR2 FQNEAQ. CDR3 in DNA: TGTGCCAGCAACCTGGGGGGAGGATCAGATACGCAGTATTTT. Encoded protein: CASNLGGGSDTQYF.

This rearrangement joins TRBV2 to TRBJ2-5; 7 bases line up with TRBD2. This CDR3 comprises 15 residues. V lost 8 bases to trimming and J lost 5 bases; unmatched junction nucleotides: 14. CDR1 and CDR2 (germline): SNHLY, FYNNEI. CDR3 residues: CASRLPGSGLETQYF. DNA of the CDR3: TGTGCCAGCCGACTCCCGGGTAGCGGGTTGGAGACCCAGTACTTC.

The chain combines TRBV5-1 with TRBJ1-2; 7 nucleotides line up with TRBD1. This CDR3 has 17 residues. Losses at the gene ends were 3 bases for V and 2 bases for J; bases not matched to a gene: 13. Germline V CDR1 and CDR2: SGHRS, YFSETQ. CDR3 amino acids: CASSWSGQATQNYGYTF. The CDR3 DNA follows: TGCGCCAGCAGCTGGTCAGGACAGGCGACCCAAAACTATGGCTACACCTTC.

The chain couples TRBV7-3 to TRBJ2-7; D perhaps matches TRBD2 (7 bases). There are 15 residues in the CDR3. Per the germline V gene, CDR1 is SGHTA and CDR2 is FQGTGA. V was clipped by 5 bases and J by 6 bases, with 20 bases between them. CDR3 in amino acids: CASSRGGTGESEQYF. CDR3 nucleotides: TGTGCCAGCAGCAGGGGGGGTACGGGTGAGAGCGAGCAGTACTTC.

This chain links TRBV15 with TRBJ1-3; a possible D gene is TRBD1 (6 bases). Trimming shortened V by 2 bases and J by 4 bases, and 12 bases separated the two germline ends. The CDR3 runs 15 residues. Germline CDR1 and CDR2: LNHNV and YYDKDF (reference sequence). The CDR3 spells CATSRFLGGGNTIYF. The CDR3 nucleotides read TGTGCCACCAGCAGATTCCTAGGGGGAGGAAACACCATATATTTT.

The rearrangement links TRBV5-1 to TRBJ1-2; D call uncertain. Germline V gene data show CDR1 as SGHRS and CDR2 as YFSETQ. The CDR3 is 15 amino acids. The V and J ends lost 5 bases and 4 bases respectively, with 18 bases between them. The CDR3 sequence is CASRYHPWYFYGYTF. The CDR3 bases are TGCGCCAGCAGATACCATCCCTGGTACTTCTATGGCTACACCTTC. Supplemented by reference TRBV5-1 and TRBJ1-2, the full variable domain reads KAGVTQTPRYLIKTRGQQVTLSCSPISGHRSVSWYQQTPGQGLQFLFEYFSETQRNKGNFPGRFSGRQFSNSRSEMNVSTLELGDSALYLCASRYHPWYFYGYTFGSGTRLTVV.

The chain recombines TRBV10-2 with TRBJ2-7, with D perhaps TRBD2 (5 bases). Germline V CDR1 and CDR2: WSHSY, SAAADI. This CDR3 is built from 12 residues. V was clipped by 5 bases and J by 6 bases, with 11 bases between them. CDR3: CASSIPAAEQYF. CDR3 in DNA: TGCGCCAGCAGTATCCCAGCGGCCGAGCAGTACTTC.

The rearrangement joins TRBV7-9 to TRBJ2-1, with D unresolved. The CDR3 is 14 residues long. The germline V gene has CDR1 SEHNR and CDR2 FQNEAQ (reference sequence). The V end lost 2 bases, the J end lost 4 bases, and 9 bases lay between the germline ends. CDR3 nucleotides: TGTGCCAGCAGCTTATTGATAGATTACAATGAGCAGTTCTTC. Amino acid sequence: CASSLLIDYNEQFF.

DNA for the CDR3: TGTGCCAGCAGCCTCCGTGGGGGGGGGACAGATACGCAGTATTTT. Protein sequence: CASSLRGGGTDTQYF. The rearrangement uses TRBV9 and TRBJ2-3, with 7 bases fitting TRBD2. The CDR3 contains 15 residues. Germline CDR1 is SGDLS and CDR2 is YYNGEE. Trimming removed 4 bases from V and 3 bases from J; junction bases left unmatched: 8.

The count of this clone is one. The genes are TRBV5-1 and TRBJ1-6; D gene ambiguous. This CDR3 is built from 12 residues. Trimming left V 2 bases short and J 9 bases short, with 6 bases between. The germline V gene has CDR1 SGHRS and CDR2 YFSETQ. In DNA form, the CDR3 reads TGCGCCAGCAGCTTCGGTGGTTCACCCCTCCACTTT. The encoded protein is CASSFGGSPLHF.

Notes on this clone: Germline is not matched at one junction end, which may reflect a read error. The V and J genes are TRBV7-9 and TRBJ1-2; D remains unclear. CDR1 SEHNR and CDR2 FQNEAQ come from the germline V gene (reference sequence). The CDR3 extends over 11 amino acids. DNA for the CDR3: TGTTCCAGCAACCACCGGGATATCTACACCTTC. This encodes CSSNHRDIYTF.

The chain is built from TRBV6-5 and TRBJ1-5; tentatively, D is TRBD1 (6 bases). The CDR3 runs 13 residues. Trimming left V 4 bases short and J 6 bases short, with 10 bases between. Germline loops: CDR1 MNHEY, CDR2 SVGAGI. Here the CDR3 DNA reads TGTGCCAGCAGTTGGAGAGGGGGTCAGCCCCAGCATTTT. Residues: CASSWRGGQPQHF.